This T cell receptor beta chain was identified in a study of blood T cell repertoires in COVID-19 (dated by TCRdb to 2019 to 2021). At the level of the whole study: The collaborator samples originated in the United States, Italy and Spain and spanned the acute and convalescent phases of COVID-19. The material from the prospective study consisted of cDNA or gDNA derived from T cells, B-cell-depleted T cells, or PBMCs. Deeply sampled blood TCRbeta repertoires from subjects exposed to, actively infected with, or recovered from COVID-19 were included in the dataset. The repertoires were released in a freely available public database meant as a resource for research on the immune response to SARS-CoV-2. The samples were drawn from two sources: the first 160 participants of the ongoing ImmuneRACE study, and 1,000 to 1,500 subjects contributed by 6 global collaborators. The sample metadata nearly always contained a de-identified subject ID, COVID-19 status, age in years and sex. Where HLA class I and class II types were available, the types were taken from metadata supplied by the sample provider, not from assay-based typing.

On this clone itself: What this receptor recognizes is not known. Base qualities are missing; no much larger clone stands one base away.

TCRbeta CDR3 regions were amplified from genomic DNA using the immunoSEQ Assay, a bias-controlled multiplex PCR. Per the source publication's procedure: The number of nucleated cells in each sample was estimated by amplification of reference gene primers within the assay. To quantify the absolute abundance of each unique TCRbeta CDR3 rearrangement, sequence reads were collapsed and filtered. Productive Simpson clonality was computed per sample as the square root of Simpson's diversity index over productive rearrangements. TCRdb's version of the immuneACCESS table is confined to in-frame rearrangements and falls short of the full clone set. An unresolved V gene accounts for under half of the shortfall where checked; the remainder is of unknown origin. D and trimming come from the DNA, and the V and J calls and clone size come from that table. The sample table shows some 320,000 clones, and about 90% are seen once. The ten largest clones capture 5.3% of the sample.

Trimming takes 4 bases from V and 3 bases from J, and the germline ends sit 10 bases apart. The CDR3 sequence holds 13 residues, the cysteine and phenylalanine included. Only the CDR3 DNA stays, 39 bases, in frame from base 1. CDR1 and CDR2, per the germline V gene (reference sequence), are SGHAT and FQDESV. Beyond this particular receptor, the publication reports: Clinical and demographic metadata were provided uncurated, with the amount varying by source and participant.

Participants in the prospective study were aged 18 to 89 years, lived in over 20 United States geographic areas, and enrolled through a virtual design. Cohort assignment in the prospective study relied on participant-reported clinical history from a screening survey and a study questionnaire. For ImmuneRACE Cohort 3, a participant was defined as recovered based on two consecutive negative NP/OP PCR tests, clearance by a healthcare professional, or resolution of symptoms. Mobile phlebotomists in the prospective study collected whole blood, serum and a nasopharyngeal or oropharyngeal swab from every participant. Prospective study participants could optionally give additional blood draws and questionnaires over an approximately two-month period. Before DNA extraction, blood samples from the prospective study were shipped at room temperature or frozen.

The sequence was obtained from a woman in her twenties or thirties who had recovered from COVID-19. Sequencing was performed on PBMCs or T cells enriched from blood (not recorded which). Rearrangement joined TRBV11-1 to TRBJ2-7; TRBD2 might be the D gene, on 5 matching bases. For the CDR3, the sequence is CASSSGRGYEQYF. The nucleotides are TGTGCCAGCAGCTCGGGTCGGGGCTACGAGCAGTACTTC.